The source of this T cell receptor (beta chain) is a study of CD8 T cells in Susac syndrome. V was trimmed by 6 bases and J by 0 bases, leaving 17 bases between them. In germline, CDR1 is LGHDT, CDR2 YNNKEL (reference sequence). This CDR3 is built from 16 residues. Random hexamers were used to reverse transcribe the RNA input (about 0.5 to 1 ug). TCRdb re-called the immunoSEQ multiplex PCR reads with MiXCR, one entry per CDR3 protein. This table holds 100,000 to 150,000 distinct CDR3 sequences, more than 90% found once. J is TRBJ1-1 and V is TRBV3-1; D might be TRBD1 (5 bases). Sequenced input: CD8+ T cells from PBMCs. This clonotype originated in a human donor with Susac syndrome. CDR3 coding DNA: TGTGCCAGCAGACGACCCGGGGGGGACCTGAACACTGAAGCTTTCTTT. Translated: CASRRPGGDLNTEAFF. The whole variable domain, remainder taken from reference TRBV3-1 and TRBJ1-1, is DTAVSQTPKYLVTQMGNDKSIKCEQNLGHDTMYWYKQDSKKFLKIMFSYNNKELIINETVPNRFSPKSPDKAHLNLHINSLELGDSAVYFCASRRPGGDLNTEAFFGQGTRLTVV.